The rows below give T cell receptor beta chains drawn from one sample of a study of post-analysis software for immune sequencing data. TCRdb re-called the PCR reads through MiXCR, storing one row per CDR3 protein. The data show about 430,000 distinct CDR3 sequences, with 39% seen just once and approximately 7.1% held by the top ten. Sample: blood. Receptors were obtained from a girl aged 2-9 years with multiple sclerosis. Each CDR3 is given with its conserved first and last residue. Clone size, where shown, is once, few, many, or a class for clones that have expanded.

CASSVEQGLNSPLHF few TRBV9
CASSFNSGSSEETQYF once TRBV7-8
CSVYYPPPGQLFYGYTF NA TRBV29-1
CASSVTPGGTNTEAFF NA TRBV7-9
CASSQAVQDTDTQYF NA TRBV4-3
CASSPGQVGTDTQYF NA TRBV5-1
CASSYSPSNQPQHF NA TRBV6-5
CSVGTAAGYTF NA TRBV29-1
CASRNTETSYNEQYF NA TRBV2
CSVVGGRSGGYTQYF NA TRBV29-1
CASRGGQGPVEQYF NA TRBV10-2
CSARTYLETQYF few TRBV20-1
CASSPGTSGIYEQYF few TRBV18
CASSPGQWGSGANVLTF few TRBV12-3/TRBV12-4
CSARDVLDAGSTDTQYF NA TRBV20-1
CASSRTGINEKLFF few TRBV6-5
CASKIAAGVSYEQYF few TRBV6-1
CASSTGTGDGNEQYF NA TRBV9
CSVRQGLNTGELFF NA TRBV29-1
CASSLAAGARSYEQYF NA TRBV5-1
CSVAGTGVGEKLFF once TRBV29-1
CASMEREIDEQFF few TRBV5-1
CASKIGGAHLTDTQYF NA TRBV11-2
CASSSGGGARNEQFF NA TRBV6-2/TRBV6-3
CASSQEDGTNYGYTF NA TRBV3-1
CSARRPTGSDEQYF few TRBV20-1
CASSPEVTGNYEQYF NA TRBV28
CASSQGLAGDKLSEQFF NA TRBV3-1
CASSLAGRSGYTF NA TRBV5-1
CASSRRFRYEQYF NA TRBV7-2
CSAPMSQKKTQYF few TRBV20-1
CSARDGLGTYEQYF NA TRBV20-1
CASSQDTPGREPQHF NA TRBV4-1
CASSKERGTQMGPDTQYF NA TRBV21-1
CASSRWDEVEQYF few TRBV27
CASSERTSEQYF few TRBV7-2
CATSEHGTGPQEAQYF few TRBV24-1
CATRIQVNLSGANVLTF NA TRBV24-1
CASSLRTGQETQYF NA TRBV5-1
CASSLVFSGGNEQFF NA TRBV5-1
CAMGNSYEQFF NA TRBV28
CASSYRTGTYEQYF few TRBV6-6
CASSSDDTYGYTF NA TRBV6-6
CASRRNEQFF few TRBV6-6
CASRLSSGGQPQHF few TRBV12-3/TRBV12-4
CASSSGAYSYEQYF NA TRBV28
CASSSDLAKNIQYF few TRBV5-1
CACSLRTGGTDTQYF NA TRBV5-1
CASSLAYSGGINQPQHF NA TRBV5-1
CASSYYGGGAFF NA TRBV6-5
CASSTEGDTQYF many TRBV9
CSVVRGTGVETQYF NA TRBV29-1
CASSEQVDSNQPQHF NA TRBV10-2